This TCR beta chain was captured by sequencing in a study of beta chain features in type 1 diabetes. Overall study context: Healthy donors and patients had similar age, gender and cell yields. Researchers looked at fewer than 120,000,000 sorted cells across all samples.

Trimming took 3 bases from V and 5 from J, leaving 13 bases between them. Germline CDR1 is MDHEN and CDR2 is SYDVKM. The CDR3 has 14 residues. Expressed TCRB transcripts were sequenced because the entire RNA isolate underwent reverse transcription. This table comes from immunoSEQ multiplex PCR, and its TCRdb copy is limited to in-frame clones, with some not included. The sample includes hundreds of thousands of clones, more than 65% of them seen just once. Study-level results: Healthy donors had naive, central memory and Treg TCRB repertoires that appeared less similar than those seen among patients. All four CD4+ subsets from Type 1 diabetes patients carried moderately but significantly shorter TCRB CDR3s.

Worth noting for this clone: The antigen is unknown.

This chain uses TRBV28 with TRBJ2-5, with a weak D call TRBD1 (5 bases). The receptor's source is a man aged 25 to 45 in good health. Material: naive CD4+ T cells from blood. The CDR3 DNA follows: TGTGCCAGCAGTTTTGCCAGGGTGTGGGAGACCCAGTACTTC. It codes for CASSFARVWETQYF.